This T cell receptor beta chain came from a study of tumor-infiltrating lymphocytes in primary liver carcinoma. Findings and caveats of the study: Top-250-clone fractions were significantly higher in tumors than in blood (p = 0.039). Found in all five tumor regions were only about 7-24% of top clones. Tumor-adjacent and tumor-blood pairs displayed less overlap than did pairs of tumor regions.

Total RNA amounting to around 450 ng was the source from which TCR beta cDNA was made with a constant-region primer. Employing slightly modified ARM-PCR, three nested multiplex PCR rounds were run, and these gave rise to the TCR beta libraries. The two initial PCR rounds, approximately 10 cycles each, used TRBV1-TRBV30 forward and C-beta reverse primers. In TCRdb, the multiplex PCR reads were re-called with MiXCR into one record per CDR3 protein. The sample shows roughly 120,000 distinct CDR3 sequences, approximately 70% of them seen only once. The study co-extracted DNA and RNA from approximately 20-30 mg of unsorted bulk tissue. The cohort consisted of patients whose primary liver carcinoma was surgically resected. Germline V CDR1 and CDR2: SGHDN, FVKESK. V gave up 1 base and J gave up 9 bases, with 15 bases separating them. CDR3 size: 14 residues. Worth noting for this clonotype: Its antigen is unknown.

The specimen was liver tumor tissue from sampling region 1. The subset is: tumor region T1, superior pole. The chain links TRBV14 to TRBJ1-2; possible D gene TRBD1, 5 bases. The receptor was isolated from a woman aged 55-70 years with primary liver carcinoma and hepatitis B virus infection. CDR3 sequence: CASSQVAGGYCYTF. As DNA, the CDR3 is TGTGCCAGCAGCCAAGTCGCCGGGGGGTATTGCTACACCTTC.